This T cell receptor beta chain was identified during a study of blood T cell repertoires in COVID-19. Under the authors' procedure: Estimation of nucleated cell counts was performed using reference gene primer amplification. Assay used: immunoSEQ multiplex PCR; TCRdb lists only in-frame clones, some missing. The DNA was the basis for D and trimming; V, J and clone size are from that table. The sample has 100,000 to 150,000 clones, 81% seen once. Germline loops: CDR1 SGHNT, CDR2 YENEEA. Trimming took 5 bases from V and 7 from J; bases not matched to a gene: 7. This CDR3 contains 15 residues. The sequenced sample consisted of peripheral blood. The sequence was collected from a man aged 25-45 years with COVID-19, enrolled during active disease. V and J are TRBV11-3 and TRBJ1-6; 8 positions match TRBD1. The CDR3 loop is CASSTGQGGNSPLHF. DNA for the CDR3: TGTGCCAGCAGCACTGGACAGGGAGGGAATTCACCCCTCCACTTT.